Included here is one T cell receptor beta chain sequence, with context. V dropped 1 base and J dropped 6 bases, with 19 bases sitting between them. The germline V gene encodes CDR1 LGHNA and CDR2 YSLEER. The CDR3 consists of 17 residues. The data derive from a study of T-cell reconstitution after alpha-beta-depleted transplantation in children. Unique molecular identifiers tagged the TCRbeta library. A single record per CDR3 protein comes from TCRdb applying MiXCR to the PCR reads. This table has about 500,000 distinct CDR3 sequences, around a third appearing once. The receptor was isolated from a human donor who donated a stem cell graft to a child with aplastic anemia. Sequencing was performed on PBMCs from the stem cell graft donor, taken from the stem cell graft. The J gene is TRBJ2-1, the V gene TRBV4-3; a possible D gene is TRBD2 (5 bases). CDR3 loop: CASSQVPGERVGNEQFF. CDR3 sequence (DNA): TGCGCCAGCAGCCAAGTACCCGGCGAGAGGGTGGGCAATGAGCAGTTCTTC.